The rows below give T cell receptor beta chains drawn from one sample of a study of T cells after yellow fever vaccination. MiXCR, applied by TCRdb to the 5' RACE reads, yields one record per CDR3 protein. The sample contains about 340,000 distinct CDR3 sequences, approximately 4.2% of which appear only once. The material was PBMCs, obtained 5 days after the yellow fever booster vaccination. The receptors originated from a man aged 18 to 35 who received the YFV17D yellow fever vaccine. CDR3s include the opening cysteine and the closing phenylalanine or tryptophan.

16 TRBV7-8 CASSFSNRVSYNEQFF
13 TRBV6-5 CASSADRGNGYTF
13 TRBV6-6 CASSPRSGNTIYF
16 TRBV5-1 CASSPGRITTNEKLFF
15 TRBV2 CASSGGGRNTGELFF
15 TRBV7-2 CASSFQPAATGELFF
14 TRBV5-1 CASSDGTVQETQYF
12 TRBV12-3/TRBV12-4 CASRPSGKGAFF
16 TRBV6-6 CASTYRASPSGNTIYF
14 TRBV6-2/TRBV6-3 CASSFDRDTDTQYF
15 TRBV7-8 CASSLDSRALRPQHF
14 TRBV15 CATSKDRVDEKLFF
14 TRBV12-3/TRBV12-4 CASSFRDRGDGYTF
14 TRBV7-6 CASRPPDRGNEQFF
13 TRBV12-3/TRBV12-4 CASRTGRGDPRFF
13 TRBV20-1 CSARRGRYNEQFF
11 TRBV2 CASRENTEAFF
15 TRBV3-1 CASSSGTSPYNEQFF
13 TRBV20-1 CSARSPGNTEAFF
12 TRBV30 CAWSYAQETQYF
14 TRBV12-3/TRBV12-4 CASRNRDDSNEQFF
14 TRBV12-3/TRBV12-4 CASTTTSGGETQYF
14 TRBV29-1 CSVKPTQGETEAFF
16 TRBV27 CASSSAGQPLRGAQYF
16 TRBV28 CASSLEGLALTGELFF
16 TRBV12-3/TRBV12-4 CASSPQVGGANYGYTF
17 TRBV5-6 CASSLRRPRSTNTEAFF
13 TRBV20-1 CSAMTGGADTQYF
14 TRBV5-4 CASSLLFGSTEAFF
12 TRBV29-1 CSASLGHTEAFF
9 TRBV7-9 CASSSPPTF
13 TRBV28 CASAGLMNTEAFF
14 TRBV20-1 CSASSSILNTEAFF
15 TRBV5-6 CASSTTGESYNEQFF
15 TRBV5-1 CASSLGGQGNYGYTF
16 TRBV5-6 CASSPRLAGGQETQYF
16 TRBV7-2 CASSLALAGGEETQYF
15 TRBV7-6 CASSLGAGGLDEQFF
13 TRBV4-1 CASSQRASYGYTF
15 TRBV19 CASSIGGSARVEQYF
15 TRBV12-3/TRBV12-4 CASSRQSLVGNEQFF
13 TRBV12-3/TRBV12-4 CASRGDSNQPQHF
15 TRBV5-1 CASSLGGWDQETQYF
14 TRBV12-3/TRBV12-4 CASSLGGRTDTQYF
16 TRBV5-1 CASSLEGREGKNIQYF
14 TRBV7-2 CASTEQGSYNEQFF
14 TRBV4-1 CASSQVENTGELFF
13 TRBV7-2 CASSSQRTAEAFF